These 21 T cell receptor beta chains were all obtained from the same sample, sequenced in a study of CXCR3-negative and CXCR3-positive naive CD8 T cells. cDNA libraries for TRB were generated by 5' RACE incorporating UMI labels. TCRdb reanalyzed the 5' RACE reads, giving one entry per CDR3 protein sequence and no DNA. Reported are 130,000 or so distinct CDR3 sequences; the ten largest clones contain just under 0.5%. Sequenced: naive CXCR3- CD8+ T cells from blood. Subset here: CD45RO-CCR7+CD27+CD95- naive CD8+ T cells lacking CXCR3 (TNR3-). These TCRs come from a human donor in good health. Some clones in this sample may be carry-over from other donors' samples.

The chain recombines TRBV6-2 or TRBV6-3 with TRBJ2-3; TCRdb proposes TRBD2, but this gene call is untestable without DNA. The CDR3 contains 20 residues. Germline V CDR1 and CDR2: MNHEY, SVGEGT. The CDR3 loop reads CASSYSMELAGDSGPDTQYF.

The chain recombines TRBV5-5 with TRBJ2-5; the D call from TCRdb, TRBD1, cannot be confirmed without DNA. The length of the CDR3 is 14 residues. From germline, CDR1 is SGHKS and CDR2 YYEKEE (reference sequence). The CDR3 sequence is CASSWGQEKETQYF.

The chain combines TRBV7-3 with TRBJ2-5. The CDR3 totals 14 residues. Germline V gene data show CDR1 as SGHTA and CDR2 as FQGTGA. The CDR3 protein is CASSLTGDQETQYF.

The chain links TRBV28 to TRBJ2-7. Germline-derived CDR1 and CDR2 are MDHEN and SYDVKM. CDR3 length: 16 amino acids. CDR3 residues: CASSFSADGGYDEQYF.

The chain employs TRBV28 and TRBJ2-5; TCRdb's D gene call, TRBD1, goes unchecked for lack of DNA. CDR3 length equals 18 residues. From germline, CDR1 is MDHEN and CDR2 SYDVKM. CDR3 sequence reads: CASRRLDRSRSGQETQYF. The full variable domain, rest sourced from reference TRBV28 and TRBJ2-5, is DVKVTQSSRYLVKRTGEKVFLECVQDMDHENMFWYRQDPGLGLRLIYFSYDVKMKEKGDIPEGYSVSREKKERFSLILESASTNQTSMYLCASRRLDRSRSGQETQYFGPGTRLLVL.

The chain couples TRBV3-1 to TRBJ2-1. CDR3 length: 15 residues. Germline-derived CDR1 and CDR2 are LGHDT and YNNKEL (reference sequence). This CDR3 is CASSETGGYYNEQFF.

The chain uses TRBV27 and TRBJ2-7; the TRBD1 assignment by TCRdb is unverifiable without DNA. The germline V gene encodes CDR1 MNHEY and CDR2 SMNVEV (reference sequence). There are 17 residues in the CDR3. This chain's CDR3 is CASSLSGGHLSSYEQYF.

The V and J genes are TRBV12-3 or TRBV12-4 and TRBJ2-1; there is no DNA to check the TCRdb D call of TRBD2. The CDR3 consists of 15 residues. The CDR3 protein is CASSHSGREDNEQFF.

V and J are TRBV12-3 or TRBV12-4 and TRBJ1-1; the D call of TRBD1 rests on TCRdb alone, since no DNA is present to check it. The CDR3 extends over 14 amino acids. The CDR3 loop is CASTWTGVGTEAFF.

This chain links TRBV30 with TRBJ1-1; TCRdb's D call, TRBD1, is unchecked because there is no DNA. CDR1 is GTSNPN and CDR2 is SVGIG in the germline V gene (reference sequence). The CDR3 has 13 residues. CDR3 loop: CAWSISGGTEAFF.

The chain links TRBV7-5 to TRBJ2-3; with no DNA, the TCRdb D assignment of TRBD1 cannot be verified. TRBV7-5 is described as a pseudogene. This CDR3 has 19 residues. This chain's CDR3 is CISVSEALRTGGGTDTQYF.

The V gene is TRBV5-1, the J gene TRBJ2-2; TCRdb designates TRBD2, a call that cannot be tested without DNA. Germline V gene sequence: CDR1 SGHRS, CDR2 YFSETQ. CDR3 size: 14 residues. CDR3 sequence reads: CASSLEGTPGELFF.

V gene TRBV28 combines with J gene TRBJ2-7; there is no DNA to check the TCRdb D call of TRBD1. Germline loops: CDR1 MDHEN, CDR2 SYDVKM. The CDR3 spans 17 residues. CDR3 sequence: CASSFQQGGGSSYEQYF.

The chain has TRBV5-6 and TRBJ2-3; TCRdb's assignment of TRBD1 cannot be checked, as there is no DNA. Germline V gene lookup returns CDR1 SGHDT and CDR2 YYEEEE. CDR3 length: 16 amino acids. CDR3 protein: CASSTPGGPSTDTQYF.

CDR3 protein: CASSPYAGQGYNEQFF. The V call is TRBV5-1, the J call TRBJ2-1; TCRdb names TRBD1, which stays unverified in the absence of DNA. This CDR3 spans 16 amino acids. CDR1 is SGHRS and CDR2 is YFSETQ in the germline V gene.

The chain has TRBV20-1 and TRBJ2-7; TCRdb's D call of TRBD1 is untestable without DNA. CDR3 length: 14 amino acids. Germline assignment: CDR1 DFQATT and CDR2 SNEGSKA (reference sequence). The CDR3 sequence: CSAQGQDFSYEQYF.

The V call is TRBV6-2 or TRBV6-3, the J call TRBJ2-5. The V gene's germline CDR1 is MNHEY and CDR2 SVGEGT. CDR3 length: 14 amino acids. This CDR3 is CASSSLDYQETQYF.

The chain employs TRBV4-1 and TRBJ2-3; the TCRdb D gene call, TRBD2, has no DNA to confirm it. Germline assignment: CDR1 MGHRA and CDR2 YSYEKL. CDR3 length equals 14 residues. This chain's CDR3 is CASSQGGLADTQYF.

The V call is TRBV28, the J call TRBJ2-5; TCRdb gives TRBD1 as the D gene, but with no DNA this cannot be confirmed. Germline lookup yields CDR1 MDHEN and CDR2 SYDVKM. The CDR3 contains 16 residues. The CDR3 region is CASSLAPGARQETQYF.

J is TRBJ2-3 and V is TRBV7-8; TCRdb calls TRBD1, which cannot be checked without DNA. The CDR3 runs 16 residues. The germline CDR1 and CDR2 sequences are SGHVS and FQNEAQ. The CDR3 loop is CASSLERGQRTDTQYF.

The chain employs TRBV4-1 and TRBJ1-6; TCRdb gives TRBD1 as the D gene, but with no DNA this cannot be confirmed. This CDR3 has 20 amino acids. Germline V lookup: CDR1 MGHRA, CDR2 YSYEKL. This CDR3 is CASSPMFRQGWESDNSPLHF.